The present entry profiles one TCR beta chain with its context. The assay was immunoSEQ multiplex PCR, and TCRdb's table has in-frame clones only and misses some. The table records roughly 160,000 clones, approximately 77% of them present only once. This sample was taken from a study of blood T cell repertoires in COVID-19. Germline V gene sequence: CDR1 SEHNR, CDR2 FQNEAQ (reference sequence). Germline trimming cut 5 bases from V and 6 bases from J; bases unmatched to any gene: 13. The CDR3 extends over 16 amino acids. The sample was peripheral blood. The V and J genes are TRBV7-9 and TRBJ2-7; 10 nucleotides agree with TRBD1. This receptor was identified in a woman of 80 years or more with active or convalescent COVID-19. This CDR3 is CASSRPVGTGVGEQYF. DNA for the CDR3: TGTGCCAGCAGCCGACCGGTTGGGACAGGGGTCGGCGAGCAGTACTTC.